Presented here are 19 T cell receptor beta chains from one specimen sequenced in a study of blood T cell repertoires in COVID-19. TCRdb's table, derived via immunoSEQ multiplex PCR, lists solely in-frame clones and lacks some. The table lists over 20,000 clones, about nine tenths of them singletons. Sequenced: peripheral blood. These receptors were collected from a man aged 50 to 60 with active COVID-19.

The chain joins TRBV11-2 to TRBJ2-1; unclear D gene. The germline V gene has CDR1 SGHAT and CDR2 FQNNGV. The CDR3 runs to 13 residues. Trimming shortened V by 6 bases and J by 6 bases, and 12 bases separated the two germline ends. As DNA, the CDR3 is TGTGCCAGCAGTCCCGGTGAAACCAATGAGCAGTTCTTC. This sequence encodes CASSPGETNEQFF.

The chain employs TRBV5-1 and TRBJ1-1, with D possibly TRBD1 on 6 matching bases. V gave up 1 base and J gave up 0 bases, with 7 bases separating them. CDR1 is SGHRS and CDR2 is YFSETQ in the germline V gene. The CDR3 extends over 14 amino acids. The CDR3 DNA reads TGCGCCAGCAGCTTGACAGGGATGAACACTGAAGCTTTCTTT. Its translation is CASSLTGMNTEAFF. The full variable domain, rest sourced from reference TRBV5-1 and TRBJ1-1, is KAGVTQTPRYLIKTRGQQVTLSCSPISGHRSVSWYQQTPGQGLQFLFEYFSETQRNKGNFPGRFSGRQFSNSRSEMNVSTLELGDSALYLCASSLTGMNTEAFFGQGTRLTVV.

The V gene is TRBV6-1, the J gene TRBJ2-7; D is perhaps TRBD1 (5 bases). In germline, CDR1 is MNHNS, CDR2 SASEGT. Trimming pared 1 base from V and 7 bases from J, leaving 11 bases between. This CDR3 is 13 amino acids long. CDR3 loop: CASSEGQGVEQYF. The CDR3 DNA reads as TGTGCCAGCAGTGAAGGTCAGGGCGTGGAGCAGTACTTC.

The V call is TRBV10-3, the J call TRBJ2-3; D not resolved. Looked up from germline, CDR1 is ENHRY and CDR2 is SYGVKD. With 0 bases removed from V and 6 bases from J, the gap between germline ends came to 4 bases. The CDR3 sequence is 12 residues long. This CDR3 is CAISESADTQYF. The CDR3 coding sequence is TGTGCCATCAGTGAGTCCGCGGATACGCAGTATTTT.

The chain has TRBV3-1 (or the pseudogene TRBV3-2) and TRBJ2-5; maybe TRBD1 (6 bases). CDR3 length: 12 residues. Germline V gene lookup returns CDR1 LGHDT and CDR2 YNNKEL (reference sequence). Trimming pared 6 bases from V and 5 bases from J, leaving 10 bases between. The DNA of the CDR3 is TGTGCCAGCAGACAGGGCGGGGAGACCCAGTACTTC. This gives the protein CASRQGGETQYF.

The V gene is TRBV7-2, the J gene TRBJ1-4, with a tentative D call TRBD1 (6 bases). Trimming cost V 5 bases and J 2 bases, with 12 bases left between them. The CDR3 covers 15 residues. CDR1 and CDR2 from the germline V gene are SGHTA and FQGNSA. DNA of the CDR3: TGTGCCAGCAGCCCGCAGGGGTGGACTAATGAAAAACTGTTTTTT. Translation gives CASSPQGWTNEKLFF.

The J gene is TRBJ2-5, the V gene TRBV12-3 or TRBV12-4; D is unclear. Trimming pared 6 bases from V and 5 bases from J, leaving 10 bases between. There are 12 residues in the CDR3. The CDR3 loop reads CASSPTSETQYF. The CDR3 DNA reads TGTGCCAGCAGCCCCACCAGTGAGACCCAGTACTTC.

This chain links TRBV7-9 with TRBJ1-2, with TRBD1 matching 7 bases. The germline CDR1 and CDR2 sequences are SEHNR and FQNEAQ (reference sequence). Unmatched junction bases numbered 8, after V lost 1 base and J lost 3 bases. The CDR3 consists of 16 residues. Here the CDR3 DNA reads TGTGCCAGCAGCTTAGAAGGGACAGATCTGTACTATGGCTACACCTTC. Translating gives CASSLEGTDLYYGYTF.

The J gene is TRBJ1-2, the V gene TRBV3-1 (or the pseudogene TRBV3-2); D perhaps matches TRBD1 (5 bases). CDR1 and CDR2 from the germline V gene are LGHDT and YNNKEL (reference sequence). CDR3 length: 12 residues. The germline V and J ends were trimmed by 1 base and 8 bases, with 8 bases remaining between them. CDR3 nucleotides: TGTGCCAGCAGCCAAGGACGGACAGGCTACACCTTC. It encodes CASSQGRTGYTF.

The CDR3 DNA reads TGTGCCAGCAGCTTAGGGGAGAAAGAGACCCAGTACTTC. It codes for CASSLGEKETQYF. The chain is built from TRBV11-2 and TRBJ2-5, with D possibly being TRBD2 (5 bases). The CDR3 sequence is 13 residues long. V dropped 1 base and J dropped 3 bases, with 6 bases sitting between them. Germline V CDR1 and CDR2: SGHAT, FQNNGV.

The chain uses TRBV7-2 and TRBJ1-4, with D uncertain. Looked up from germline, CDR1 is SGHTA and CDR2 is FQGNSA. The CDR3 sequence is 15 residues long. The germline V and J ends were trimmed by 1 base and 5 bases, with 11 bases remaining between them. Here the CDR3 reads CASSLVSDFNEKLFF. CDR3 bases: TGTGCCAGCAGCTTAGTGTCAGACTTCAATGAAAAACTGTTTTTT.

The V call is TRBV6-2 or TRBV6-3, the J call TRBJ2-7, with TRBD2 identical over 13 bases. Per the germline V gene, CDR1 is MNHEY and CDR2 is SVGEGT. The CDR3 is made up of 14 amino acids. V shed 3 bases, J shed 11 bases, and the junction held 7 bases outside the gene matches. The DNA of the CDR3 is TGTGCCAGCAGTTATCGGGGACTAGCGGGGCAGAAGTACTTC. This gives the protein CASSYRGLAGQKYF.

The chain has TRBV28 and TRBJ1-3; tentatively, D is TRBD1 (6 bases). Between the trimmed V and J ends, which lost 6 bases and 0 bases, there was a span of 12 bases. The length of the CDR3 is 15 residues. Germline lookup yields CDR1 MDHEN and CDR2 SYDVKM. The CDR3 DNA reads as TGTGCCAGCAGACAGGGAGATGCCTCTGGAAACACCATATATTTT. Translated: CASRQGDASGNTIYF. The whole variable domain, filled in from reference TRBV28 and TRBJ1-3, reads DVKVTQSSRYLVKRTGEKVFLECVQDMDHENMFWYRQDPGLGLRLIYFSYDVKMKEKGDIPEGYSVSREKKERFSLILESASTNQTSMYLCASRQGDASGNTIYFGEGSWLTVV.

The chain employs TRBV30 and TRBJ2-5; the D gene is possibly TRBD2 (7 bases). The V gene lost 4 bases and the J gene lost 5 bases, with 11 bases spanning the gap. The germline CDR1 and CDR2 sequences are GTSNPN and SVGIG (reference sequence). There are 12 residues in the CDR3. The CDR3 protein is CAWIQGGETQYF. The DNA of the CDR3 is TGTGCCTGGATACAGGGAGGGGAGACCCAGTACTTC.

The chain is built from TRBV18 and TRBJ1-5; TRBD1 might be the D (6 bases). CDR3 size: 16 residues. V was trimmed by 4 bases and J by 2 bases, leaving 15 bases between them. Germline V CDR1 and CDR2: KGHSH, LQKENI. CDR3 DNA: TGTGCCAGCTCACTTACAGGGTCGGGTGGCAATCAGCCCCAGCATTTT. Its protein is CASSLTGSGGNQPQHF.

The V gene is TRBV29-1, the J gene TRBJ2-7; 8 nucleotides line up with TRBD1. After removal of 7 bases from V and 5 bases from J, the junction contained 7 bases not matched to a gene. Germline V gene data show CDR1 as SQVTM and CDR2 as ANQGSEA. The CDR3 contains 12 residues. The DNA of the CDR3 is TGCAGCGGTGGTACAGGGGGGAACGAGCAGTACTTC. This gives the protein CSGGTGGNEQYF.

The chain joins TRBV9 to TRBJ2-1; TRBD2 agrees at 10 bases. Trimming took 4 bases from V and 4 from J; bases not matched to a gene: 2. Looked up from germline, CDR1 is SGDLS and CDR2 is YYNGEE. This CDR3 contains 14 residues. CDR3: CASSPAGGYNEQFF. The CDR3 coding sequence is TGTGCCAGCAGCCCAGCGGGGGGGTACAATGAGCAGTTCTTC.

V gene TRBV5-1 combines with J gene TRBJ1-1; D gene unclear. Between the trimmed V and J ends, which lost 0 bases and 0 bases, there was a span of 9 bases. The CDR3 extends over 15 amino acids. Germline values: CDR1 SGHRS, CDR2 YFSETQ. CDR3 in amino acids: CASSLAPGMNTEAFF. CDR3 DNA: TGCGCCAGCAGCTTGGCCCCGGGGATGAACACTGAAGCTTTCTTT.

V is TRBV6-5 and J is TRBJ2-1; no clear D. Looked up from germline, CDR1 is MNHEY and CDR2 is SVGAGI. V lost 6 bases to trimming and J lost 0 bases, with 9 bases between them. The CDR3 covers 14 residues. CDR3 residues: CASSLHSSYNEQFF. The CDR3 DNA follows: TGTGCCAGCAGCCTACACAGCTCCTACAATGAGCAGTTCTTC.